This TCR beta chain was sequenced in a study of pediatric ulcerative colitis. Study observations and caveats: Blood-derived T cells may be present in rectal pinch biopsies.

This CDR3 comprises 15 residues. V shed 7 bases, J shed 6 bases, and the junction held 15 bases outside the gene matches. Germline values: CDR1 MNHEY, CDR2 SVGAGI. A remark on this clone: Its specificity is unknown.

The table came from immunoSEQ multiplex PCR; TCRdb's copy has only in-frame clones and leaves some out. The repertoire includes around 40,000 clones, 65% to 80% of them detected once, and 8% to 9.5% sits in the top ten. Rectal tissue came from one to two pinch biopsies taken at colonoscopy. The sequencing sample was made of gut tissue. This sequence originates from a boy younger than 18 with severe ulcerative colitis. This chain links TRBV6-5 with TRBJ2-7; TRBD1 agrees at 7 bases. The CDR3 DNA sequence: TGTGCCAGCAACGAGGGGGCACTAGGCTCATTCGAGCAGTACTTC. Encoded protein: CASNEGALGSFEQYF.